A single sample is the source of the 28 T cell receptor beta chains below, sequenced in a study of shared clonotypes between healthy human individuals. Terminally differentiated effector memory CD45RA+ cells were left out of the naive CD8 fraction, which was CD45RO-negative and positively selected for CCR7. The protocol was immunoSEQ multiplex PCR, while the TCRdb copy is restricted to in-frame clones and leaves out a portion. The table has around 1.9 million clones, around 95% seen once. Material for sequencing was naive CD8+ T cells from PBMCs. These receptors were taken from a man aged 18 to 30 in good health. Some clones in this sample may be carry-over from other donors' samples.

This chain joins TRBV25-1 and TRBJ2-3, with D perhaps matching TRBD1 or TRBD2 (5 bases each). V was pared by 7 bases and J by 0 bases, with 14 bases between. CDR1 is MGHDK, CDR2 SYGVNS, per germline. The CDR3 loop spans 15 amino acids. CDR3: CASKGTTLSTDTQYF. CDR3 sequence (DNA): TGTGCCAGCAAAGGGACCACTCTTAGCACAGATACGCAGTATTTT. The variable domain in full, with the rest retrieved from reference TRBV25-1 and TRBJ2-3, is EADIYQTPRYLVIGTGKKITLECSQTMGHDKMYWYQQDPGMELHLIHYSYGVNSTEKGDLSSESTVSRIRTEHFPLTLESARPSHTSQYLCASKGTTLSTDTQYFGPGTRLTVL.

V is TRBV29-1 and J is TRBJ1-1, with D perhaps TRBD1 (5 bases). The V gene's germline CDR1 is SQVTM and CDR2 ANQGSEA. This CDR3 comprises 14 residues. V dropped 6 bases and J dropped 0 bases, with 14 bases sitting between them. The CDR3 region has the DNA TGCAGCGTGACCGGGACTGGGATGAACACTGAAGCTTTCTTT. Translated, it gives CSVTGTGMNTEAFF.

This clone has only one observation. V usage is TRBV28 and J usage is TRBJ2-2; D gene ambiguous. The CDR3 consists of 16 residues. The V end was cut by 3 bases, the J end by 0 bases, with 11 bases between. Germline lookup yields CDR1 MDHEN and CDR2 SYDVKM. CDR3 sequence (DNA): TGTGCCAGCAGTTTTTCCAGGATTGCGAACACCGGGGAGCTGTTTTTT. Protein sequence: CASSFSRIANTGELFF.

J is TRBJ2-7 and V is TRBV25-1; TRBD2 agrees at 7 bases. The CDR3 totals 14 residues. The J segment lost 0 bases and the V segment lost 7 bases, leaving 6 bases of the junction unmatched. Germline-derived CDR1 and CDR2 are MGHDK and SYGVNS. The chain's CDR3 is CASTRAGSSYEQYF. Here the CDR3 DNA reads TGTGCCAGCACTCGAGCGGGAAGCTCCTACGAGCAGTACTTC.

The chain is built from TRBV25-1 and TRBJ2-3, with TRBD1 matching over 7 bases. The CDR3 consists of 14 residues. The V gene end was trimmed by 8 bases and the J gene end by 2 bases; junction bases not matched to a gene: 7. The germline gives CDR1 MGHDK, CDR2 SYGVNS. The CDR3 region is CASQGVMATDTQYF. The CDR3 nucleotides read TGTGCCAGCCAGGGGGTTATGGCCACAGATACGCAGTATTTT.

This clone has more than one count but fewer than ten. J is TRBJ1-4 and V is TRBV28; D is possibly TRBD1 (6 bases). Trimming pared 3 bases from V and 5 bases from J, leaving 13 bases between. Germline CDR1 is MDHEN and CDR2 is SYDVKM. There are 15 residues in the CDR3. CDR3 amino acids: CASSFPRGINEKLFF. CDR3 nucleotide sequence: TGTGCCAGCAGTTTCCCCAGGGGAATCAATGAAAAACTGTTTTTT.

This rearrangement joins TRBV7-9 to TRBJ2-3, with 8 bases aligning to TRBD2. The CDR3 is made up of 14 amino acids. Unmatched junction bases numbered 7, after V lost 5 bases and J lost 6 bases. Per the germline V gene, CDR1 is SEHNR and CDR2 is FQNEAQ (reference sequence). CDR3 coding DNA: TGTGCCAGCAGCCCGGGGGGGTTTGTGGATACGCAGTATTTT. It translates to CASSPGGFVDTQYF. Supplemented by reference TRBV7-9 and TRBJ2-3, the full variable domain reads DTGVSQNPRHKITKRGQNVTFRCDPISEHNRLYWYRQTLGQGPEFLTYFQNEAQLEKSRLLSDRFSAERPKGSFSTLEIQRTEQGDSAMYLCASSPGGFVDTQYFGPGTRLTVL.

The rearrangement links TRBV30 to TRBJ2-1; 13 nucleotides line up with TRBD2. The CDR3 extends over 17 amino acids. Germline CDR1 and CDR2: GTSNPN and SVGIG (reference sequence). Unmatched junction bases numbered 7, after V lost 1 base and J lost 4 bases. The CDR3 bases are TGTGCCTGGAGTGGAGGGACTAGCGGGAACCATTACAATGAGCAGTTCTTC. Translated, it gives CAWSGGTSGNHYNEQFF.

CDR3 nucleotides: TGTGCCAGCTCACCAGGCCTCCGGTATAATGAAAAACTGTTTTTT. It codes for CASSPGLRYNEKLFF. This chain uses TRBV18 with TRBJ1-4; D gene unclear. Deletions cut 2 bases from V and 4 bases from J, with 11 bases between. The CDR3 runs 15 residues. Germline V gene sequence: CDR1 KGHSH, CDR2 LQKENI.

This chain uses TRBV18 with TRBJ1-1; the D gene is possibly TRBD1 (5 bases). The germline gives CDR1 KGHSH, CDR2 LQKENI. The CDR3 is 15 residues long. The V and J ends lost 3 bases and 5 bases respectively, with 16 bases between them. For the CDR3, the DNA is TGTGCCAGCTCACCGCCAACCAGGGTAGGAACTGAAGCTTTCTTT. Residues: CASSPPTRVGTEAFF.

This clone was found once. The chain has TRBV7-9 and TRBJ2-7; D is unresolved. The germline V and J ends were trimmed by 2 bases and 5 bases, with 13 bases remaining between them. Germline assignment: CDR1 SEHNR and CDR2 FQNEAQ (reference sequence). CDR3 size: 14 residues. CDR3 sequence: CASSLKKPADEQYF. In DNA, the CDR3 is TGTGCCAGCAGCTTAAAAAAACCCGCCGACGAGCAGTACTTC. Together with reference TRBV7-9 and TRBJ2-7, the CDR3 gives the full variable domain: DTGVSQNPRHKITKRGQNVTFRCDPISEHNRLYWYRQTLGQGPEFLTYFQNEAQLEKSRLLSDRFSAERPKGSFSTLEIQRTEQGDSAMYLCASSLKKPADEQYFGPGTRLTVT.

This clone has just a few counts. V gene TRBV7-8 combines with J gene TRBJ1-2; 12 positions agree with TRBD1. The V and J ends lost 5 bases and 8 bases, in that order; junction bases with no gene match: 3. This CDR3 has 13 amino acids. CDR1 and CDR2 (germline): SGHVS, FQNEAQ. The CDR3 DNA reads TGTGCCAGCAGCCGGGACAGGGGGCAAGGCTACACCTTC. Translating gives CASSRDRGQGYTF.

This chain uses TRBV30 with TRBJ2-2; 10 bases match TRBD1. CDR1 is GTSNPN and CDR2 is SVGIG in the germline V gene (reference sequence). This CDR3 spans 15 amino acids. Germline trimming cut 3 bases from V and 4 bases from J; bases unmatched to any gene: 5. CDR3 DNA: TGTGCCTGGAGCGGGACAGGGGTTGGCACCGGGGAGCTGTTTTTT. Translating it yields CAWSGTGVGTGELFF.

The rearrangement links TRBV13 to TRBJ2-3; no reliable D call. The CDR3 runs to 15 residues. Germline CDR1 reads PRHDT; CDR2 reads FYEKMQ (reference sequence). V was pared by 5 bases and J by 6 bases, with 18 bases between. The CDR3 sequence is CASSPGRRAPDTQYF. CDR3 bases: TGTGCCAGCAGCCCCGGACGCCGCGCCCCTGATACGCAGTATTTT.

The CDR3 is CASRDRDNGWEQYF. Here the CDR3 DNA reads TGTGCCAGCAGAGACCGGGACAATGGCTGGGAGCAGTACTTC. This chain links TRBV11-2 with TRBJ2-7; D might be TRBD1 (6 bases). V dropped 6 bases and J dropped 7 bases, with 19 bases sitting between them. The CDR3 consists of 14 residues. The germline V gene encodes CDR1 SGHAT and CDR2 FQNNGV.

The V call is TRBV27, the J call TRBJ2-7; 7 nucleotides align to TRBD2. CDR1 MNHEY and CDR2 SMNVEV come from the germline V gene (reference sequence). The CDR3 is 15 amino acids. V shed 3 bases and J 5 bases; nucleotides not matched to a gene: 10. CDR3: CASSFLREGSDEQYF. In DNA form, the CDR3 reads TGTGCCAGCAGTTTTTTGAGGGAGGGCAGTGACGAGCAGTACTTC.

V usage is TRBV29-1 and J usage is TRBJ2-7; D is unresolved. The CDR3 has 15 residues. Trimming stripped 1 base from V and 2 bases from J, with 15 bases between. From germline, CDR1 is SQVTM and CDR2 ANQGSEA. The CDR3 nucleotides read TGCAGCGTTGAAGGTGCGGAGCCGAGGACCTACGAGCAGTACTTC. Translation gives CSVEGAEPRTYEQYF.

V usage is TRBV5-6 and J usage is TRBJ1-2; D unresolved. CDR3 length equals 14 residues. Trimming took off 2 bases at V and 0 bases at J, with 8 bases between the two ends. Germline V gene lookup returns CDR1 SGHDT and CDR2 YYEEEE. The CDR3 nucleotides are TGTGCCAGCAGCTTAAGGAGAACTAACTATGGCTACACCTTC. Its protein is CASSLRRTNYGYTF.

V gene TRBV11-1 combines with J gene TRBJ2-7, with TRBD2 identical over 9 bases. Germline CDR1 and CDR2: SGHAT and FQDESV (reference sequence). After removal of 1 base from V and 2 bases from J, the junction contained 6 bases not matched to a gene. The CDR3 consists of 16 residues. CDR3 residues: CASSLEAGGRAYEQYF. DNA of the CDR3: TGTGCCAGCAGCTTAGAGGCTGGCGGGAGGGCCTACGAGCAGTACTTC.

The V gene is TRBV10-2, the J gene TRBJ2-7; D is possibly TRBD1 (6 bases). The CDR3 sequence is 16 residues long. Trimming pared 0 bases from V and 5 bases from J, leaving 17 bases between. Germline CDR1 WSHSY, CDR2 SAAADI. Here the CDR3 DNA reads TGCGCCAGCAGTGAGTCTTTGGGGACATTTTACGACGAGCAGTACTTC. Translating it yields CASSESLGTFYDEQYF.

The chain carries TRBV11-2 and TRBJ2-7, with TRBD1 as a possible D gene (6 bases). The V and J ends lost 1 base and 2 bases respectively, with 12 bases between them. The germline V gene has CDR1 SGHAT and CDR2 FQNNGV. The CDR3 runs to 15 residues. In DNA, the CDR3 is TGTGCCAGCAGCTTAGGGCCGAAGGGGGCCTACGAGCAGTACTTC. Translated, it gives CASSLGPKGAYEQYF.

The chain is built from TRBV9 and TRBJ1-1; D is uncertain. Trimming stripped 3 bases from V and 1 base from J, with 13 bases between. Germline V gene data show CDR1 as SGDLS and CDR2 as YYNGEE. CDR3 length: 15 residues. The CDR3 DNA follows: TGTGCCAGCAGCGGGAACAAGGGAGGGAACACTGAAGCTTTCTTT. Translated, it gives CASSGNKGGNTEAFF.

This chain joins TRBV15 and TRBJ2-3, with 8 bases fitting TRBD2. The germline gives CDR1 LNHNV, CDR2 YYDKDF (reference sequence). The CDR3 consists of 14 residues. V was clipped by 5 bases and J by 6 bases; unmatched bases: 7. Written as DNA, the CDR3 is TGTGCCACCAGCGCCAGCGGGGGCCCGGATACGCAGTATTTT. Encoded protein: CATSASGGPDTQYF.

This sequence joins TRBV13 and TRBJ2-7; D gene uncertain. Trimming shortened V by 1 base and J by 1 base, and 11 bases separated the two germline ends. The CDR3 totals 15 residues. In germline, CDR1 is PRHDT, CDR2 FYEKMQ (reference sequence). The CDR3 sequence is CASSLDKRGSYEQYF. Written as DNA, the CDR3 is TGTGCCAGCAGCTTAGACAAAAGAGGATCCTACGAGCAGTACTTC.

The chain couples TRBV11-3 to TRBJ2-1, with 8 positions matching TRBD2. The CDR3 covers 18 residues. Germline V lookup: CDR1 SGHNT, CDR2 YENEEA. Unmatched junction bases numbered 12, after V lost 1 base and J lost 4 bases. The CDR3 DNA sequence: TGTGCCAGCAGCTTAGTATCTCCCGGGAGGGAACCATACAATGAGCAGTTCTTC. Translated, it gives CASSLVSPGREPYNEQFF.

The table lists this clone with a count of one. The V call is TRBV19, the J call TRBJ1-1, with 9 bases fitting TRBD1. The CDR3 sequence is 15 residues long. V shed 5 bases and J 6 bases; nucleotides not matched to a gene: 10. Germline V CDR1 and CDR2: LNHDA, SQIVND (reference sequence). The CDR3 sequence is CASSPGQGGIAEAFF. In nucleotides, the CDR3 is TGTGCCAGTAGTCCGGGACAGGGTGGGATTGCTGAAGCTTTCTTT.

The V call is TRBV2, the J call TRBJ2-1, with 9 bases lining up with TRBD2. Germline lookup yields CDR1 SNHLY and CDR2 FYNNEI. The ends lost 9 bases at V and 4 bases at J; junction bases unmatched: 7. The CDR3 extends over 14 amino acids. In DNA form, the CDR3 reads TGTGCCAGTGCCCTGGGACTAGCTTACAATGAGCAGTTCTTC. This sequence encodes CASALGLAYNEQFF.

The V and J genes are TRBV13 and TRBJ1-3; the D gene is possibly TRBD1 (6 bases). Germline values: CDR1 PRHDT, CDR2 FYEKMQ (reference sequence). The V end lost 5 bases, the J end lost 0 bases, and 11 bases lay between the germline ends. The CDR3 covers 15 residues. CDR3: CASSPGHPSGNTIYF. The CDR3 DNA is TGTGCCAGCAGCCCGGGACACCCCTCTGGAAACACCATATATTTT.